The source of this T cell receptor beta chain is a study of cytomegalovirus exposure and HLA in healthy donors. Study-level findings and limits: TRBV6-2, TRBV6-3 and some other V segments were unresolvable in 87-base-pair reads. Only CMV serostatus was available as immune exposure information. Per a prior analysis, the majority of TCR beta V segments were productive roughly 87% or roughly 30% of the time. An analysis was carried out later, and it reportedly showed fewer N-insertions in an Asian-associated ancestry cluster than the approximately 610-donor mean.

Details on this clone: As yet, its antigen is unknown.

The study ran its PCR with 60 Vbeta and 13 Jbeta primers. Clones were sequenced by immunoSEQ multiplex PCR, and TCRdb holds only the in-frame ones, with some missing. Seen here are 65,000 to 100,000 clones, roughly 85% observed once, and the top ten hold roughly 5.5%. CDR3 length: 17 amino acids. CDR1 is LNHDA and CDR2 is SQIVND in the germline V gene (reference sequence). Trimming pared 3 bases from V and 2 bases from J, leaving 14 bases between. The sequenced sample consisted of PBMCs. The J gene is TRBJ2-6, the V gene TRBV19; a possible D gene is TRBD1 (6 bases). The receptor was isolated from a female donor in good health and CMV-seronegative. The CDR3 nucleotides are TGTGCCAGTAGTATGGATCTCAGGGGCCCTGGGGCCAACGTCCTGACTTTC. Its protein product is CASSMDLRGPGANVLTF.